The next 32 T cell receptor beta chains were all read from a single sample in a study of blood T cell repertoires in COVID-19. Repertoires were generated with immunoSEQ multiplex PCR, while TCRdb's copy carries only in-frame clones and drops some. The sample includes around 310,000 clones, 90% of them seen just once. Material for sequencing was peripheral blood. These receptors all stem from a woman aged 40 to 49 with COVID-19, enrolled during active disease.

The gene calls are TRBV7-2 and TRBJ1-6; no clear D. Germline V gene data show CDR1 as SGHTA and CDR2 as FQGNSA. The length of the CDR3 is 16 residues. Trimming left V 6 bases short and J 0 bases short, with 12 bases between. As DNA, the CDR3 is TGTGCCAGCAGTGGCGGCCGGGTCTCCTATAATTCACCCCTCCACTTT. Its translation: CASSGGRVSYNSPLHF.

The chain links TRBV2 to TRBJ1-4; 7 bases agree with TRBD1. Germline trimming cut 1 base from V and 7 bases from J; bases unmatched to any gene: 9. The CDR3 covers 16 residues. Germline assignment: CDR1 SNHLY and CDR2 FYNNEI. This CDR3 is CASSEGRARGVEKLFF. The CDR3 DNA reads TGTGCCAGCAGTGAAGGTCGGGCCAGGGGGGTTGAAAAACTGTTTTTT.

The chain couples TRBV4-1 to TRBJ2-1; tentative D call: TRBD2 (7 bases). Trimming removed 1 base at V and 4 bases at J, with 17 bases between. The CDR3 runs to 17 residues. Germline V gene data show CDR1 as MGHRA and CDR2 as YSYEKL. CDR3: CASSQGGRGLLYNEQFF. CDR3 bases: TGCGCCAGCAGCCAAGGTGGGCGGGGGCTTCTATACAATGAGCAGTTCTTC.

The chain carries TRBV25-1 and TRBJ1-1; 7 positions agree with TRBD1. Looked up from germline, CDR1 is MGHDK and CDR2 is SYGVNS. CDR3 length: 14 amino acids. Unmatched junction bases numbered 7, after V lost 4 bases and J lost 5 bases. The DNA for the CDR3 is TGTGCCAGCAGTGTTACAGGGGTAGGTACTGAAGCTTTCTTT. It translates to CASSVTGVGTEAFF.

This clone appeared a single time. The genes are TRBV29-1 and TRBJ1-2; D is perhaps TRBD1 (5 bases). V was cut by 3 bases and J by 5 bases, with 10 bases left in between. The CDR3 covers 12 residues. Per the germline V gene, CDR1 is SQVTM and CDR2 is ANQGSEA. CDR3 residues: CSVERGSYGYTF. DNA of the CDR3: TGCAGCGTTGAGCGGGGGTCGTATGGCTACACCTTC.

The V gene is TRBV30, the J gene TRBJ1-4; 7 bases are shared with TRBD1. Germline V gives CDR1 GTSNPN, CDR2 SVGIG (reference sequence). The CDR3 is 14 residues long. Trimming removed 1 base from V and 5 bases from J; junction bases left unmatched: 4. CDR3 region: CAWSGDSLNEKLFF. The DNA for the CDR3 is TGTGCCTGGAGTGGGGACAGCCTAAATGAAAAACTGTTTTTT. The complete variable domain, with remaining parts taken from reference TRBV30 and TRBJ1-4, reads SQTIHQWPATLVQPVGSPLSLECTVEGTSNPNLYWYRQAAGRGLQLLFYSVGIGQISSEVPQNLSASRPQDRQFILSSKKLLLSDSGFYLCAWSGDSLNEKLFFGSGTQLSVL.

The chain employs TRBV9 and TRBJ1-2; D is uncertain. V lost 1 base, J lost 6 bases, and 13 bases lay in between. The length of the CDR3 is 14 residues. Germline V lookup: CDR1 SGDLS, CDR2 YYNGEE. CDR3 in DNA: TGTGCCAGCAGCGTATTGGCAGCCAGCGATGGCTACACCTTC. Amino acids: CASSVLAASDGYTF.

The chain links TRBV7-9 to TRBJ2-5, with 9 bases that match TRBD1. V lost 6 bases to trimming and J lost 4 bases; unmatched junction nucleotides: 12. Germline V gives CDR1 SEHNR, CDR2 FQNEAQ (reference sequence). The CDR3 consists of 16 residues. CDR3 loop: CASSSSLGQGRETQYF. In nucleotides, the CDR3 is TGTGCCAGCAGTTCTTCCCTGGGACAGGGAAGAGAGACCCAGTACTTC.

DNA for the CDR3: TGTGCCAGCAGCCCCGGGGGGGGCCTCCTTCAGGCTTTCTTT. Translating gives CASSPGGGLLQAFF. V is TRBV28 and J is TRBJ1-1; D may be TRBD1 (6 bases). In germline, CDR1 is MDHEN, CDR2 SYDVKM. This CDR3 contains 14 residues. V was trimmed by 6 bases and J by 11 bases, leaving 22 bases between them.

The V and J genes are TRBV13 and TRBJ1-6, with D possibly matching TRBD1 (5 bases). Germline-derived CDR1 and CDR2 are PRHDT and FYEKMQ (reference sequence). Trimming pared 8 bases from V and 5 bases from J, leaving 16 bases between. The length of the CDR3 is 15 residues. CDR3 DNA sequence: TGTGCCAGCGAAATAAAAGGGGCCCATAATTCACCCCTCCACTTT. Its translation is CASEIKGAHNSPLHF.

The V call is TRBV18, the J call TRBJ2-3; possible D gene TRBD2, 7 bases. Germline loops: CDR1 KGHSH, CDR2 LQKENI. Trimming cost V 0 bases and J 2 bases, with 12 bases left between them. The CDR3 length is 16 residues. CDR3 loop: CASSPPTGGTTDTQYF. The CDR3 DNA is TGTGCCAGCTCACCACCGACGGGGGGCACCACAGATACGCAGTATTTT.

The rearrangement links TRBV6-5 to TRBJ2-5; 7 nucleotides match TRBD2. The V gene end was trimmed by 6 bases and the J gene end by 4 bases; junction bases not matched to a gene: 5. This CDR3 comprises 13 residues. Germline assignment: CDR1 MNHEY and CDR2 SVGAGI. The DNA of the CDR3 is TGTGCCAGCAGATCTAGCGGATCAGAGACCCAGTACTTC. Translating gives CASRSSGSETQYF.

This chain links TRBV4-2 with TRBJ1-1; D remains ambiguous. Germline CDR1 and CDR2: LGHNA and YNFKEQ. The CDR3 runs to 15 residues. The V gene lost 4 bases and the J gene lost 5 bases, with 17 bases spanning the gap. The CDR3 spells CASSPLPATGTEAFF. CDR3 DNA sequence: TGTGCCAGCAGCCCCCTCCCGGCCACCGGGACTGAAGCTTTCTTT.

The chain is built from TRBV7-9 and TRBJ1-6, with D uncertain. The germline V gene has CDR1 SEHNR and CDR2 FQNEAQ (reference sequence). CDR3 size: 12 residues. V was trimmed by 4 bases and J by 7 bases, leaving 5 bases between them. CDR3 in DNA: TGTGCCAGCAGCTCAATGAATTCACCCCTCCACTTT. Amino acid sequence: CASSSMNSPLHF.

This chain joins TRBV24-1 and TRBJ2-7, with D possibly being TRBD2 (5 bases). The CDR3 consists of 14 residues. The V end lost 2 bases, the J end lost 4 bases, and 11 bases lay between the germline ends. In germline, CDR1 is KGHDR, CDR2 SFDVKD. The CDR3 loop is CATSDSGLSYEQYF. Here the CDR3 DNA reads TGTGCCACCAGTGATTCAGGACTCTCATACGAGCAGTACTTC.

The chain combines TRBV9 with TRBJ2-5; TRBD2 agrees at 15 bases. Germline-derived CDR1 and CDR2 are SGDLS and YYNGEE. Trimming cost V 4 bases and J 1 base; bases outside gene matches: 2. The CDR3 loop spans 16 amino acids. Written as DNA, the CDR3 is TGTGCCAGCAGCCCGGGACTAGCGGGGGGCCAAGAGACCCAGTACTTC. Encoded protein: CASSPGLAGGQETQYF.

The chain links TRBV10-3 to TRBJ2-4; 10 positions match TRBD2. Germline CDR1 ENHRY, CDR2 SYGVKD. The junction had 5 bases not matched to a gene; V was cut back by 2 bases and J by 4 bases. The CDR3 sequence is 16 residues long. The CDR3 nucleotides read TGTGCCATCAGTGAGCCGGGACTAGCGAGAAAAAACATTCAGTACTTC. Translating gives CAISEPGLARKNIQYF.

The chain is built from TRBV5-4 and TRBJ1-3; possible D gene TRBD1, 5 bases. Trimming removed 4 bases from V and 2 bases from J, with 7 bases in between. The CDR3 runs to 13 residues. Germline V gene sequence: CDR1 SGHNT, CDR2 YYREEE (reference sequence). The CDR3: CASSVTAGNTIYF. The DNA of the CDR3 is TGTGCCAGCAGCGTGACAGCTGGAAACACCATATATTTT. Using reference TRBV5-4 and TRBJ1-3 for the parts outside the CDR3, the full variable domain is ETGVTQSPTHLIKTRGQQVTLRCSSQSGHNTVSWYQQALGQGPQFIFQYYREEENGRGNFPPRFSGLQFPNYSSELNVNALELDDSALYLCASSVTAGNTIYFGEGSWLTVV.

The CDR3 DNA reads TGTGCCAGCAGCCACCGAAATACAGGGGGCGAGCAGTACTTC. Translating gives CASSHRNTGGEQYF. V gene TRBV7-8 combines with J gene TRBJ2-7; TRBD1 matches at 8 bases. V shed 5 bases, J shed 6 bases, and the junction held 9 bases outside the gene matches. The CDR3 length is 14 residues. CDR1 and CDR2 from the germline V gene are SGHVS and FQNEAQ.

The genes are TRBV25-1 and TRBJ1-2, with D hard to call. The germline V gene has CDR1 MGHDK and CDR2 SYGVNS. The CDR3 loop spans 14 amino acids. With 8 bases removed from V and 0 bases from J, the gap between germline ends came to 13 bases. This CDR3 reads CASSRGDSNYGYTF. For the CDR3, the DNA is TGTGCCAGCTCCCGAGGCGACTCTAACTATGGCTACACCTTC.

This clone showed up just once. J is TRBJ1-1 and V is TRBV19, with TRBD1 as a possible D gene (5 bases). Germline lookup yields CDR1 LNHDA and CDR2 SQIVND (reference sequence). This CDR3 has 14 amino acids. Trimming pared 3 bases from V and 8 bases from J, leaving 16 bases between. The CDR3 is CASSISSRGTEAFF. CDR3 sequence (DNA): TGTGCCAGTAGTATTTCAAGCCGGGGGACGGAAGCTTTCTTT.

This sequence joins TRBV7-2 and TRBJ2-7, with D tentatively TRBD2 (5 bases). The CDR3 length is 11 residues. The germline V and J ends were trimmed by 1 base and 12 bases, with 10 bases remaining between them. Germline V gene sequence: CDR1 SGHTA, CDR2 FQGNSA. CDR3 sequence reads: CASSLGGDGYF. The CDR3 region has the DNA TGTGCCAGCAGCTTAGGGGGAGACGGGTACTTC.

The rearrangement joins TRBV7-9 to TRBJ2-7, with 8 bases aligning to TRBD1. The CDR3 runs to 14 residues. Losses at the gene ends were 4 bases for V and 3 bases for J; bases not matched to a gene: 5. The germline CDR1 and CDR2 sequences are SEHNR and FQNEAQ (reference sequence). Written as DNA, the CDR3 is TGTGCCAGCAGCTCAGACAGGGGTCGCTACGAGCAGTACTTC. This codes for CASSSDRGRYEQYF.

The J gene is TRBJ2-3, the V gene TRBV20-1; 12 bases are a match to TRBD2. Germline V gene sequence: CDR1 DFQATT, CDR2 SNEGSKA (reference sequence). J lost 7 bases, V lost 3 bases, and 14 bases had no gene match. The CDR3 loop spans 17 amino acids. The CDR3 loop is CSASPSGGAREGYTQYF. The CDR3 region has the DNA TGCAGTGCTAGTCCTAGCGGGGGGGCTCGTGAGGGGTATACGCAGTATTTT.

V is TRBV7-3 and J is TRBJ2-2; 7 bases fit TRBD1. Unmatched junction bases numbered 6, after V lost 2 bases and J lost 0 bases. Germline V gives CDR1 SGHTA, CDR2 FQGTGA. This CDR3 has 17 amino acids. The CDR3 spells CASSLHMGTANTGELFF. The DNA for the CDR3 is TGTGCCAGCAGCTTACATATGGGGACAGCGAACACCGGGGAGCTGTTTTTT.

The CDR3 coding sequence is TGTGCCAGCAGCTCAAGTTCCGGTTCCTACGAGCAGTACTTC. Translation gives CASSSSSGSYEQYF. The chain joins TRBV7-2 to TRBJ2-7, with D uncertain. The CDR3 totals 14 residues. Germline lookup yields CDR1 SGHTA and CDR2 FQGNSA. The germline V and J ends were trimmed by 4 bases and 1 base, with 11 bases remaining between them. Full variable domain (missing parts from reference TRBV7-2 and TRBJ2-7): GAGVSQSPSNKVTEKGKDVELRCDPISGHTALYWYRQSLGQGLEFLIYFQGNSAPDKSGLPSDRFSAERTGGSVSTLTIQRTQQEDSAVYLCASSSSSGSYEQYFGPGTRLTVT.

The chain links TRBV12-3 or TRBV12-4 to TRBJ2-5; D unresolved. Trimming removed 5 bases at V and 5 bases at J, with 9 bases between. This CDR3 region has 12 residues. The CDR3 loop is CASSPLLETQYF. CDR3 coding DNA: TGTGCCAGCAGTCCCCTATTGGAGACCCAGTACTTC.

The chain links TRBV15 to TRBJ2-7; D may be TRBD2 (5 bases). Trimming left V 0 bases short and J 4 bases short, with 19 bases between. CDR3 length equals 17 residues. The V gene's germline CDR1 is LNHNV and CDR2 YYDKDF (reference sequence). The CDR3 here is CATSREIRRGLLYEQYF. In DNA, the CDR3 is TGTGCCACCAGCAGAGAAATCCGCCGGGGTCTGCTATACGAGCAGTACTTC.

The chain joins TRBV29-1 to TRBJ2-3; 10 bases are a match to TRBD2. Germline CDR1 and CDR2: SQVTM and ANQGSEA. V dropped 6 bases and J dropped 4; count of bases not matched to a gene: 10. The CDR3 length is 15 residues. Here the CDR3 DNA reads TGCAGCGTCGCTGGGCTAGCGGGGGCCGCAGATACGCAGTATTTT. Protein sequence: CSVAGLAGAADTQYF.

This clone was observed at least ten times. Written as DNA, the CDR3 is TGTGCCAGCAGAGTGACAGGGTATAGCAATCAGCCCCAGCATTTT. This gives the protein CASRVTGYSNQPQHF. The J gene is TRBJ1-5, the V gene TRBV2, with 7 bases that match TRBD1. CDR1 is SNHLY and CDR2 is FYNNEI in the germline V gene. The CDR3 totals 15 residues. V gave up 6 bases and J gave up 0 bases; unmatched junction bases: 5.

Remarks on this clone: Mismatch with germline at one junction end may stem from a read error. The chain links TRBV28 to TRBJ1-2, with D hard to call. This CDR3 spans 11 amino acids. Germline V lookup: CDR1 MDHEN, CDR2 SYDVKM. This CDR3 is CASSLGPAGSF. The CDR3 region has the DNA TGTGCCAGCAGTTTAGGGCCGGCGGGTAGCTTC.

V gene TRBV11-2 combines with J gene TRBJ2-3, with D uncertain. Germline V gives CDR1 SGHAT, CDR2 FQNNGV. V was shortened by 0 bases and J by 3 bases, with 4 bases between the two germline ends. This CDR3 contains 13 residues. CDR3 residues: CASSLDLTDTQYF. The CDR3 DNA sequence: TGTGCCAGCAGCTTAGATCTAACAGATACGCAGTATTTT. Full variable domain (remainder filled in from reference TRBV11-2 and TRBJ2-3): EAGVAQSPRYKIIEKRQSVAFWCNPISGHATLYWYQQILGQGPKLLIQFQNNGVVDDSQLPKDRFSAERLKGVDSTLKIQPAKLEDSAVYLCASSLDLTDTQYFGPGTRLTVL.